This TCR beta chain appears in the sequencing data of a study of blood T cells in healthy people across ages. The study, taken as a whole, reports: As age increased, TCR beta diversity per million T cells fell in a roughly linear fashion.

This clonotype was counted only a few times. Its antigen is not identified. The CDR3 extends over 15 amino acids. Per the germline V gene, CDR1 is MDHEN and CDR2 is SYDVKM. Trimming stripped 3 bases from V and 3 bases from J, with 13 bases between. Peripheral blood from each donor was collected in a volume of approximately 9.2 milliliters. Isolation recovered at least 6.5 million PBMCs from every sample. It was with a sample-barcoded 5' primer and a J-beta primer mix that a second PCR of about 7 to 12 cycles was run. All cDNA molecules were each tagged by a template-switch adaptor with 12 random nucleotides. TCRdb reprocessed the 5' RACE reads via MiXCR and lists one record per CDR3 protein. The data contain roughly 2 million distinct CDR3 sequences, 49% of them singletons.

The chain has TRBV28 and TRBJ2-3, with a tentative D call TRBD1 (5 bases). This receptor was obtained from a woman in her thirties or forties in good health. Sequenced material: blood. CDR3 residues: CASSFGRAGTDTQYF. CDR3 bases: TGTGCCAGCAGTTTCGGCAGGGCTGGAACAGATACGCAGTATTTT.